These T cell receptor beta chains were read from a single sample in a study of blood T cell repertoires in COVID-19. The method was immunoSEQ multiplex PCR; TCRdb's version includes in-frame clones alone and lacks a portion of them. The sample holds 140,000 to 150,000 clones, roughly 80% seen once. Sequenced: peripheral blood. All receptors derive from a human donor with acute or convalescent COVID-19. The donor label of this sample is uncertain. CDR3s include the opening cysteine and the closing phenylalanine or tryptophan. The D gene is left open where the match is weak. Clone size is given for some rows only: seen once, a few or many times, or a class if the clone is expanded.

>TRBV7-8|TRBJ2-7|once|NA
TGTGCCAGCAGCTTAGCTAGCATTTCCTACGAGCAGTACTTC
CASSLASISYEQYF
>TRBV15|TRBJ1-4|NA|NA
TGTGCCACCAGGGCAGGGCTAACTAATGAAAAACTGTTTTTT
CATRAGLTNEKLFF
>TRBV6-5|TRBJ2-5|once|TRBD1
TGTGCCAGCAGTAACGGACAGGGGGGAGAGACCCAGTACTTC
CASSNGQGGETQYF
>TRBV7-9|TRBJ2-3|NA|NA
TGTGCCAGCAGCTTAGACGGACTTAGCACAGATACGCAGTATTTT
CASSLDGLSTDTQYF
>TRBV5-6|TRBJ2-5|NA|TRBD1
TGTGCCAGCAGCTTGCGGACAGGGCGCGAGACCCAGTACTTC
CASSLRTGRETQYF
>TRBV5-6|TRBJ1-1|NA|NA
TGTGCCAGCAGCCCGTCTGTCCGGTCCACTGAAGCTTTCTTT
CASSPSVRSTEAFF
>TRBV6-5|TRBJ2-6|NA|NA
TGTGCCGCTCCGGGAGTGCTCTCTGGGGCCAACGTCCTGACTTTC
CAAPGVLSGANVLTF
>TRBV5-1|TRBJ2-2|NA|NA
TGCGCCAGCAGCTTGCTAGCCGGGGAGCTGTTTTTT
CASSLLAGELFF
>TRBV4-2|TRBJ2-7|NA|NA
TGTGCCAGCAGCCAAGCAAACTACAACTACGAGCAGTACTTC
CASSQANYNYEQYF
>TRBV4-1|TRBJ1-4|NA|NA
TGCGCCAGCAGCCAAGAGGGACTAATGGGAGAAAAACTGTTTTTT
CASSQEGLMGEKLFF
>TRBV7-9|TRBJ1-1|NA|NA
TGTGCCAGCAGCTTAAGCGGACTGAACACTGAAGCTTTCTTT
CASSLSGLNTEAFF
>TRBV7-8|TRBJ2-1|NA|TRBD2
TGTGCCAGCAGCCTCCTGGGAGGGGAGGGCTACAATGAGCAGTTCTTC
CASSLLGGEGYNEQFF
>TRBV6-5|TRBJ1-2|NA|NA
TGTGCCAGCAGTTCGTTCGTGGGACAAAACTATGGCTACACCTTC
CASSSFVGQNYGYTF
>TRBV4-1|TRBJ1-1|few|NA
TGCGCCAGCAGCTTCCGGGACACGAACACTGAAGCTTTCTTT
CASSFRDTNTEAFF
>TRBV5-1|TRBJ2-3|NA|TRBD2
TGCGCCAGCACCCCCCTAGGGCGGGGGGAAACAGATACGCAGTATTTT
CASTPLGRGETDTQYF
>TRBV6-5|TRBJ1-1|once|NA
TGTGCCAGCAGCTCTGAAGGGGGGGAGACTGAAGCTTTCTTT
CASSSEGGETEAFF
>TRBV11-2|TRBJ1-1|NA|NA
TGTGCCAGCTTCCCCGGGTCCCTGGAGATGAACACTGAAGCTTTCTTT
CASFPGSLEMNTEAFF
>TRBV7-3|TRBJ1-6|NA|NA
TGTGCCAGCAGCTTACAGGGTCCTCAATCACCCCTCCACTTT
CASSLQGPQSPLHF
>TRBV27|TRBJ2-3|NA|NA
TGTGCCAGCAGTCCCATCCCCCCCACAGATACGCAGTATTTT
CASSPIPPTDTQYF
>TRBV2|TRBJ1-2|NA|TRBD1
TGTGCCAGCAGTGGGGGGGACAGATCGCTTGTTAACTATGGCTACACCTTC
CASSGGDRSLVNYGYTF
>TRBV12-5|TRBJ2-2|NA|NA
TGTGCTAGTGGTTTGGTACAGGGCAACCCGAACACCGGGGAGCTGTTTTTT
CASGLVQGNPNTGELFF
>TRBV7-6|TRBJ2-3|NA|TRBD2
TGTGCCAGCAGCTTAGTCGGCGGGGGGGCCACAGATACGCAGTATTTT
CASSLVGGGATDTQYF
>TRBV29-1|TRBJ2-2|few|NA
TGCAGCGTTATCTCTCTGGGGGCAAACACCGGGGAGCTGTTTTTT
CSVISLGANTGELFF
>TRBV7-8|TRBJ2-7|NA|NA
TGTGCCAGCAGCCCCAATGGGCAGGGAATCTCCTACGAGCAGTACTTC
CASSPNGQGISYEQYF
>TRBV27|TRBJ1-4|NA|NA
TGTGCCAGCAGCCACCTTCTTCTCAGGGGAACTAATGAAAAACTGTTTTTT
CASSHLLLRGTNEKLFF
>TRBV7-9|TRBJ2-1|NA|NA
TGTGCCAGCAGAATGGCGCCGGAGGGGCAGTTCTTC
CASRMAPEGQFF
>TRBV4-1|TRBJ2-2|NA|TRBD1
TGCGCCAGCAGCCCCCTCTGGACAGGCGGGACCGGGGAGCTGTTTTTT
CASSPLWTGGTGELFF
>TRBV14|TRBJ2-7|few|TRBD1
TGTGCCAGCAGCCCTCACAGGGGGCAGGGCTACGAGCAGTACTTC
CASSPHRGQGYEQYF
>TRBV2|TRBJ2-2|NA|NA
TGTGCCAGCAGTGAACTACAGGGTTTCGTGAACACCGGGGAGCTGTTTTTT
CASSELQGFVNTGELFF
>TRBV13|TRBJ1-2|NA|TRBD1
TGTGCCAGCAGCTTTATACAGGGGAAAGGGGGCTACACCTTC
CASSFIQGKGGYTF
>TRBV5-6|TRBJ2-1|NA|TRBD1
TGTGCCAGCAGCTCGACCGGGACAGTCTACAATGAGCAGTTCTTC
CASSSTGTVYNEQFF
>TRBV30|TRBJ1-1|NA|NA
TGTGCCTGGAAACGGCCTGACAGAATTCACACTGAAGCTTTCTTT
CAWKRPDRIHTEAFF
>TRBV4-2|TRBJ2-3|once|TRBD2
TGTGCCAGCAGCCTCGGACTAGGCCCTAGCACAGATACGCAGTATTTT
CASSLGLGPSTDTQYF
>TRBV7-9|TRBJ1-2|NA|NA
TGTGCCAGCAGCCCAGGTACACGGTCCTATGGCTACACCTTC
CASSPGTRSYGYTF
>TRBV7-9|TRBJ2-5|NA|NA
TGTGCCAGCAGCCAGACCCTAGCAGAGACCCAGTACTTC
CASSQTLAETQYF
>TRBV24-1|TRBJ2-5|NA|NA
TGTGCCATCGGGGGAGCCGAAGAGACCCAGTACTTC
CAIGGAEETQYF
>TRBV24-1|TRBJ2-2|NA|NA
TGTGCCACCAGTGACTTCCAGGGGAAGACCGGGGAGCTGTTTTTT
CATSDFQGKTGELFF
>TRBV2|TRBJ1-5|NA|NA
TGTGCCAGCAGTGGGACGAGTGGGGAGCAGCCCCAGCATTTT
CASSGTSGEQPQHF
>TRBV24-1|TRBJ2-1|NA|TRBD2
TGTGCCACCAGTGATTTGATAGCGGGGGCAAATGAGCAGTTCTTC
CATSDLIAGANEQFF
>TRBV18|TRBJ1-2|NA|TRBD1
TGTGCCAGCTCACCAAACTGGGGACAGGGGTCCTATGGCTACACCTTC
CASSPNWGQGSYGYTF
>TRBV14|TRBJ1-6|NA|NA
TGTGCCAGCAGCGTTACAGGGAATTCACCCCTCCACTTT
CASSVTGNSPLHF